The 5 T cell receptor beta chains below all came from one sample that was sequenced in a study of T cells in Graves' hyperthyroidism and ophthalmopathy. TCR beta CDR3 sequences were amplified from RNA transcripts. The HTBI primer set was used in a first-round RT-PCR of the TCR CDR3. TCRdb reprocessed the multiplex PCR reads via MiXCR and lists one record per CDR3 protein. The sample shows 410,000 or so distinct CDR3 sequences, roughly 14% of them seen only once. The sequenced sample consisted of blood. Receptors were obtained from a man younger than 35 with Graves' ophthalmopathy.

This clonotype showed up many times. The chain combines TRBV27 with TRBJ1-1; weak D call: TRBD1 (5 bases). V was pared by 3 bases and J by 3 bases, with 14 bases between. The CDR3 totals 15 residues. The germline V gene encodes CDR1 MNHEY and CDR2 SMNVEV (reference sequence). The CDR3 is CASSFVRGLDTEAFF. CDR3 DNA sequence: TGTGCCAGCAGTTTCGTGCGGGGCCTGGACACTGAAGCTTTCTTT.

This clonotype appeared once. CDR3 nucleotide sequence: TGTGCCAGCAGCCGCCTACCTAGCGGGGGCCACACAGATACGCAGTATTTT. Encoded protein: CASSRLPSGGHTDTQYF. V gene TRBV11-2 combines with J gene TRBJ2-3; TRBD2 matches 10 bases. CDR3 size: 17 residues. Trimming removed 5 bases from V and 2 bases from J; junction bases left unmatched: 10. Germline V gene data show CDR1 as SGHAT and CDR2 as FQNNGV.

Comment on this clonotype: Being one base from a much bigger clone, this may be a read error. This chain uses TRBV28 with TRBJ1-1; 8 nucleotides align to TRBD1. Trimming removed 4 bases from V and 0 bases from J; junction bases left unmatched: 7. Germline V lookup: CDR1 MDHEN, CDR2 SYDVKM. The CDR3 consists of 16 residues. Here the CDR3 reads CASSSRTGTMNTEAFF. The CDR3 nucleotides are TGTGCCAGCAGTTCGCGGACAGGGACCATGAACACTGAAGCTTTCTTT.

This clonotype was seen at least ten times. The gene calls are TRBV7-9 and TRBJ1-2; 9 bases are a match to TRBD1. Trimming at V came to 4 bases and at J to 5 bases, leaving 5 bases not matched to a gene. CDR3 size: 14 residues. Germline V gives CDR1 SEHNR, CDR2 FQNEAQ (reference sequence). CDR3 region: CASSSDRGLYGYTF. The CDR3 region has the DNA TGTGCCAGCAGCTCGGACAGGGGACTTTATGGCTACACCTTC.

A word on this clonotype: This CDR3 is missing its conserved last phenylalanine or tryptophan, likely due to a read error. The rearrangement uses TRBV5-6 and TRBJ1-1; D is undetermined. V lost 0 bases, J lost 3 bases, and 3 bases lay in between. Germline CDR1 and CDR2: SGHDT and YYEEEE. The CDR3 is 12 amino acids. The CDR3 bases are TGTGCCAGCAGCTTGGCAGACACTGAAGCTTTCCTT. Its protein product is CASSLADTEAFL.